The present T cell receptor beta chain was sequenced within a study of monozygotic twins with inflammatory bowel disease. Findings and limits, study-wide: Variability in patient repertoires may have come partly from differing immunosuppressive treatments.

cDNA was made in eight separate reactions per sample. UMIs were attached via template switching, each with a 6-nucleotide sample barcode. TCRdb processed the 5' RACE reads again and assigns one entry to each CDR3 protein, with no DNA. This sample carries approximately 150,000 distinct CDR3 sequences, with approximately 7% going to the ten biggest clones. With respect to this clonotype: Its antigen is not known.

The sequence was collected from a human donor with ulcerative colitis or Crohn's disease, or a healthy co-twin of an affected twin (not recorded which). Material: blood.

CDR3 residues: CSAPGGSENSNQPQHF. The chain is built from TRBV20-1 and TRBJ1-5. Germline V gene sequence: CDR1 DFQATT, CDR2 SNEGSKA (reference sequence). This CDR3 contains 16 residues.